Judged by abundance, the clone carrying this TCR beta chain is medium-sized. Its antigen is undetermined. These data are taken from a study of spatial heterogeneity in lung cancer. TCRdb ran MiXCR on the 5' RACE reads and lists one entry per CDR3 protein. The sample carries 1,500 or so distinct CDR3 sequences, less than 20% recorded once. V was pared by 4 bases and J by 2 bases, with 12 bases between. In germline, CDR1 is SGHTA, CDR2 FQGNSA. This CDR3 comprises 15 residues. Time point specified: sample taken at primary tumor resection. Study-level findings and limits: Counts of expanded intratumoral alpha and beta TCRs tracked tumor mutation counts.

This receptor was taken from a male donor with early-stage non-small cell lung cancer. V usage is TRBV7-2 and J usage is TRBJ2-1; no clear D gene. Source: lung tumor tissue, taken at surgery. CDR3 in amino acids: CASSSVLLPYNEQFF. The CDR3 DNA reads as TGTGCCAGCAGCTCCGTTCTCTTACCCTACAATGAGCAGTTCTTC.